One sample yielded the 2 T cell receptor beta chains listed below, sequenced in a study of blood T cell repertoires in COVID-19. Here immunoSEQ multiplex PCR was the method, and the copy in TCRdb shows in-frame clones only, minus some. Of approximately 210,000 clones in the sample, roughly nine tenths were seen once. Sequences were obtained from peripheral blood. Receptors were obtained from a middle-aged man with acute or convalescent COVID-19.

The chain combines TRBV29-1 with TRBJ2-3, with 7 positions matching TRBD2. This CDR3 contains 12 residues. Germline V gene sequence: CDR1 SQVTM, CDR2 ANQGSEA. Trimming took 6 bases from V and 3 from J; bases not matched to a gene: 3. The DNA for the CDR3 is TGCAGCGTCGAACTAGCGACAGATACGCAGTATTTT. Amino acid sequence: CSVELATDTQYF.

J is TRBJ1-4 and V is TRBV6-5, with D possibly being TRBD1 (5 bases). This CDR3 contains 15 residues. The V gene lost 6 bases and the J gene lost 6 bases, with 17 bases spanning the gap. Germline V gives CDR1 MNHEY, CDR2 SVGAGI. This CDR3 is CASREGPDYDEKLFF. The CDR3 DNA is TGTGCCAGCAGGGAGGGGCCCGACTACGATGAAAAACTGTTTTTT.